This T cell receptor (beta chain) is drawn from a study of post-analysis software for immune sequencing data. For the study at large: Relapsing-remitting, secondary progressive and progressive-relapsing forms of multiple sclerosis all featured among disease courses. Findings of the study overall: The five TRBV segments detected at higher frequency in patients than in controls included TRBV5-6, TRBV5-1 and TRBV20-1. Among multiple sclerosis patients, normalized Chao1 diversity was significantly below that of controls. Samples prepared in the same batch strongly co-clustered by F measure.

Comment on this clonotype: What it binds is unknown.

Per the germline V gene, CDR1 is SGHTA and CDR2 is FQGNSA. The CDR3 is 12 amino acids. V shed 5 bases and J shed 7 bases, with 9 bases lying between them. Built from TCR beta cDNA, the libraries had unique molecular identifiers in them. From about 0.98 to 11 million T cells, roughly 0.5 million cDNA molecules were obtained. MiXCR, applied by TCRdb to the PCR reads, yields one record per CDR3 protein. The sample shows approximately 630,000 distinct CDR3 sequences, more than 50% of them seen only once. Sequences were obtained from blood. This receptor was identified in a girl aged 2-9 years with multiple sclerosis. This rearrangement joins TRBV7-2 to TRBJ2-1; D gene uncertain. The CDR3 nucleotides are TGTGCCAGCAGCGTCCGCAGTAATGAGCAGTTCTTC. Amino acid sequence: CASSVRSNEQFF.